This T cell receptor (beta chain) is from a study of blood T cell repertoires in COVID-19. Clones were read by immunoSEQ multiplex PCR, and TCRdb kept only the in-frame ones, dropping some. The sample lists 140,000 to 150,000 clones, 80% occurring once. This CDR3 region has 15 residues. Trimming removed 3 bases from V and 2 bases from J; junction bases left unmatched: 3. Germline V gene lookup returns CDR1 LNHDA and CDR2 SQIVND (reference sequence). The sample consisted of peripheral blood. The TCR was taken from a man in his sixties or seventies who had recovered from COVID-19. The V call is TRBV19, the J call TRBJ1-1, with 10 nucleotides matching TRBD1. CDR3 nucleotide sequence: TGTGCCAGTAGTATTGGGACAGGGGCTAACACTGAAGCTTTCTTT. This encodes CASSIGTGANTEAFF.